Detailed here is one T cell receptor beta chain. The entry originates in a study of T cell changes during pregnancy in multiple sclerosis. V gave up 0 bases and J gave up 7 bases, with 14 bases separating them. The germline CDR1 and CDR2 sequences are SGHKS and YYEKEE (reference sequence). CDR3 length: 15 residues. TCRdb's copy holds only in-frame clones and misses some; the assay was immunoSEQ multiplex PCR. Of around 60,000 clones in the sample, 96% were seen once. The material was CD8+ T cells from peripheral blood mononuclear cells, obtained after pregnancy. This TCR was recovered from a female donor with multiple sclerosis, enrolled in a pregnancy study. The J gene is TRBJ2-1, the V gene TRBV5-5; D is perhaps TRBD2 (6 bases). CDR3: CASSLAGERTNEQFF. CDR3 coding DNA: TGTGCCAGCAGCTTGGCGGGAGAGCGTACAAATGAGCAGTTCTTC. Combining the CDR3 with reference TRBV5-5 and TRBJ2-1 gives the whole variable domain DAGVTQSPTHLIKTRGQQVTLRCSPISGHKSVSWYQQVLGQGPQFIFQYYEKEERGRGNFPDRFSARQFPNYSSELNVNALLLGDSALYLCASSLAGERTNEQFFGPGTRLTVL.